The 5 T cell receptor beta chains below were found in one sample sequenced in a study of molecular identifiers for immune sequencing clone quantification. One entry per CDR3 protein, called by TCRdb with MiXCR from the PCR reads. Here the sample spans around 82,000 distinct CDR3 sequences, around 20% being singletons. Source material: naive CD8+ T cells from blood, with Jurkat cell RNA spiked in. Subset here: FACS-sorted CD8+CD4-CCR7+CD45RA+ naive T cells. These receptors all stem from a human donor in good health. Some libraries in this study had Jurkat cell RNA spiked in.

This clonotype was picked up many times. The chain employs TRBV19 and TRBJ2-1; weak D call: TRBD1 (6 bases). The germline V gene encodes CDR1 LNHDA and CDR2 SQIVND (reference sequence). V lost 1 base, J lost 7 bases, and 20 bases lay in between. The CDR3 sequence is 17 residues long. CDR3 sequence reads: CASSIAPGVSRGNEQFF. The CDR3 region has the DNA TGTGCCAGTAGTATAGCCCCAGGGGTATCGAGGGGGAATGAGCAGTTCTTC.

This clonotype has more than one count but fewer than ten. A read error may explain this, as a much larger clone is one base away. The CDR3: CASGLGIDQPQHF. As DNA, the CDR3 is TGTGCTAGTGGTTTGGGCATCGATCAGCCCCAGCATTTT. The V and J genes are TRBV12-5 and TRBJ1-5; D gene ambiguous. Germline loops: CDR1 LGHNT, CDR2 FRNRAP. Trimming pared 1 base from V and 5 bases from J, leaving 6 bases between. This CDR3 comprises 13 residues. The entire variable domain, with the rest obtained from reference TRBV12-5 and TRBJ1-5, is as follows: DARVTQTPRHKVTEMGQEVTMRCQPILGHNTVFWYRQTMMQGLELLAYFRNRAPLDDSGMPKDRFSAEMPDATLATLKIQPSEPRDSAVYFCASGLGIDQPQHFGDGTRLSIL.

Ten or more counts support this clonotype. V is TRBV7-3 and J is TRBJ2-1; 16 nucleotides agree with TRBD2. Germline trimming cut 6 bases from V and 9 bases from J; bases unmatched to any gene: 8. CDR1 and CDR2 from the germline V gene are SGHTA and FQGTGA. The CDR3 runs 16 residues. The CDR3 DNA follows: TGTGCCAGCAGGGGACTAGCGGGAGGGCAATGGGGTGAGCAGTTCTTC. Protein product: CASRGLAGGQWGEQFF.

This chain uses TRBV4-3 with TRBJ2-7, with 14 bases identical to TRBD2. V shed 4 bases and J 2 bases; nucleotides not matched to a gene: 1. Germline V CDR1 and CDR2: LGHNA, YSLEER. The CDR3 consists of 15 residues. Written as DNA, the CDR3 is TGCGCCAGCAGCCCGGGACTAGCGGGAGCCTACGAGCAGTACTTC. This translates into CASSPGLAGAYEQYF.

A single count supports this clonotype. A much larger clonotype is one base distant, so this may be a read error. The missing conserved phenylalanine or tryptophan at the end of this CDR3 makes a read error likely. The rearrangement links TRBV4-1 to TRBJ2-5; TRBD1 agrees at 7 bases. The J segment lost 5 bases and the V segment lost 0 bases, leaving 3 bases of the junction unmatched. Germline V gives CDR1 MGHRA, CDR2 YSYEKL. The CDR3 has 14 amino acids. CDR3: CASSQDPRGETQYL. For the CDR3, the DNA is TGCGCCAGCAGCCAAGATCCCAGGGGGGAGACCCAGTACCTC.